This T cell receptor beta chain came from a study of CD8 T cells in ankylosing spondylitis. Germline assignment: CDR1 SQVTM and CDR2 ANQGSEA. The germline V and J ends were trimmed by 8 bases and 2 bases, with 16 bases remaining between them. The CDR3 contains 13 residues. Study results and limitations: Typical of ankylosing spondylitis blood, it appeared, was a TCR beta motif of eight highly homologous variants. Within peripheral blood, clones linked to disease were CD8+ and relatively rare. In the blood and synovial fluid of reactive arthritis, some motif variants had been previously reported.

5'-RACE, quantitative and with molecular barcodes, yielded the TCR beta libraries. In TCRdb, the 5' RACE reads were re-called with MiXCR into one record per CDR3 protein. There are 250,000 or so distinct CDR3 sequences in the sample; more than 15% occur only once, and around 33% lies in the top ten. A note on this clonotype: Its antigen is not identified.

The chain joins TRBV29-1 to TRBJ2-7, with D tentatively TRBD1 (6 bases). The sequence came from a male donor with ankylosing spondylitis or in good health (not recorded which). Sample: blood, either unsorted or a sorted T cell fraction (not recorded which). The CDR3 spells CSFRDIMTYEQYF. In nucleotides, the CDR3 is TGCAGCTTCCGGGACATTATGACCTACGAGCAGTACTTC.